These 13 T cell receptor beta chains came from one sample sequenced in a study of cytotoxic CD8 clonotypes in ibrutinib-treated CLL. Some clones are missing from TCRdb's copy, which holds only in-frame ones; the method was immunoSEQ multiplex PCR. This table holds 13,000 to 15,000 clones, 52% found once. The sample was PBMCs, taken at an approximately 26-month disease-progression time point, from a patient treated with ibrutinib. The source is a human donor with chronic lymphocytic leukemia.

The sample holds a few counts of this clone. The CDR3 protein is CASSQTDSRSYEQYF. The CDR3 region has the DNA TGCGCCAGCAGCCAGACGGACAGCCGATCCTACGAGCAGTACTTC. The chain joins TRBV4-1 to TRBJ2-7; D perhaps matches TRBD1 (6 bases). Germline V gene sequence: CDR1 MGHRA, CDR2 YSYEKL. The CDR3 is made up of 15 amino acids. The V and J ends lost 3 bases and 1 base respectively, with 13 bases between them.

This clone turned up a few times. This chain joins TRBV27 and TRBJ2-7; perhaps TRBD1 as D (5 bases). Deletions cut 3 bases from V and 5 bases from J, with 8 bases between. The CDR3 is 12 residues long. CDR1 is MNHEY, CDR2 SMNVEV, per germline (reference sequence). In DNA form, the CDR3 reads TGTGCCAGCAGTTTGTTAGGGGACGAGCAGTACTTC. It codes for CASSLLGDEQYF.

This clone was detected only a few times. The V call is TRBV5-4, the J call TRBJ2-1; 9 bases match TRBD1. V lost 2 bases, J lost 14 bases, and 8 bases stayed unmatched. This CDR3 region has 13 residues. Germline V gene lookup returns CDR1 SGHNT and CDR2 YYREEE (reference sequence). The CDR3 protein is CASSFDRGSWEFF. In nucleotides, the CDR3 is TGTGCCAGCAGCTTTGACAGGGGGTCTTGGGAGTTCTTC.

This clone was observed a few times. V and J are TRBV30 and TRBJ1-3; TRBD1 might be the D (5 bases). Trimming removed 3 bases from V and 8 bases from J, with 23 bases in between. The CDR3 covers 16 residues. Germline V gene sequence: CDR1 GTSNPN, CDR2 SVGIG (reference sequence). The CDR3: CAWRVPNRLMGDTIYF. In nucleotides, the CDR3 is TGTGCCTGGAGAGTACCAAACAGGCTAATGGGTGACACCATATATTTT.

The chain links TRBV4-2 to TRBJ2-7; 9 bases are a match to TRBD2. V lost 7 bases and J lost 0; bases outside the gene matches: 4. Germline-derived CDR1 and CDR2 are LGHNA and YNFKEQ. This CDR3 has 14 amino acids. The CDR3: CASTERGDSYEQYF. The CDR3 DNA reads as TGTGCCAGCACCGAGCGGGGGGACTCCTACGAGCAGTACTTC.

The chain carries TRBV18 and TRBJ1-3; D remains unclear. Looked up from germline, CDR1 is KGHSH and CDR2 is LQKENI. Trimming stripped 4 bases from V and 8 bases from J, with 12 bases between. CDR3 length: 13 amino acids. The CDR3 sequence: CASSHRVADTIYF. The DNA for the CDR3 is TGTGCCAGCTCACATCGGGTGGCAGACACCATATATTTT.

This clone is labeled as medium-sized. This sequence joins TRBV2 and TRBJ2-7; D uncertain. The CDR3 spans 12 residues. Deletions cut 4 bases from V and 3 bases from J, with 7 bases between. In germline, CDR1 is SNHLY, CDR2 FYNNEI. For the CDR3, the DNA is TGTGCCAGCAGTGCAGTGGGCTACGAGCAGTACTTC. This translates into CASSAVGYEQYF.

CDR3 sequence (DNA): TGTGCCAGCTCACCAAAGGGTCTGGGCTATGGCTACACCTTC. It yields the protein CASSPKGLGYGYTF. This chain uses TRBV18 with TRBJ1-2; D is unresolved. The CDR3 runs to 14 residues. Germline CDR1 reads KGHSH; CDR2 reads LQKENI. The V end was cut by 2 bases, the J end by 4 bases, with 11 bases between. Full variable domain (missing parts from reference TRBV18 and TRBJ1-2): NAGVMQNPRHLVRRRGQEARLRCSPMKGHSHVYWYRQLPEEGLKFMVYLQKENIIDESGMPKERFSAEFPKEGPSILRIQQVVRGDSAAYFCASSPKGLGYGYTFGSGTRLTVV.

The rearrangement links TRBV7-9 to TRBJ2-7; TRBD2 agrees at 7 bases. The CDR3 is made up of 14 amino acids. Germline CDR1 and CDR2: SEHNR and FQNEAQ (reference sequence). V trimming: 5 bases; J trimming: 2 bases; junction bases outside the gene matches: 6. CDR3 protein: CASSPERDAYEQYF. CDR3 nucleotide sequence: TGTGCCAGCAGCCCTGAGCGGGACGCCTACGAGCAGTACTTC.

This clone was observed at least ten times. The rearrangement joins TRBV30 to TRBJ1-2, with 9 bases aligning to TRBD1. CDR3 length equals 16 residues. Germline V gives CDR1 GTSNPN, CDR2 SVGIG (reference sequence). With V trimmed by 3 bases and J by 0 bases, 8 bases remained unmatched. As DNA, the CDR3 is TGTGCCTGGAGCAAGGGACAGGGAAGAGCTAACTATGGCTACACCTTC. Its protein is CAWSKGQGRANYGYTF.

This clone has more than one count but fewer than ten. This chain connects TRBV15 to TRBJ1-1; TRBD1 matches at 11 bases. The J segment lost 4 bases and the V segment lost 6 bases, leaving 10 bases of the junction unmatched. Germline loops: CDR1 LNHNV, CDR2 YYDKDF (reference sequence). The CDR3 is 16 residues long. The DNA for the CDR3 is TGTGCCACCAGTAGACGGACAGGGGGCCGGATCACTGAAGCTTTCTTT. Protein sequence: CATSRRTGGRITEAFF. The full variable domain, rest sourced from reference TRBV15 and TRBJ1-1, is DAMVIQNPRYQVTQFGKPVTLSCSQTLNHNVMYWYQQKSSQAPKLLFHYYDKDFNNEADTPDNFQSRRPNTSFCFLDIRSPGLGDTAMYLCATSRRTGGRITEAFFGQGTRLTVV.

The V gene is TRBV7-9, the J gene TRBJ2-5, with no clear D. Trimming left V 3 bases short and J 10 bases short, with 9 bases between. Germline V gives CDR1 SEHNR, CDR2 FQNEAQ (reference sequence). This CDR3 region has 11 residues. The CDR3 is CASSFSLDQYF. For the CDR3, the DNA is TGTGCCAGCAGCTTTTCTCTGGACCAGTACTTC. The variable domain in full, completed from reference TRBV7-9 and TRBJ2-5, reads DTGVSQNPRHKITKRGQNVTFRCDPISEHNRLYWYRQTLGQGPEFLTYFQNEAQLEKSRLLSDRFSAERPKGSFSTLEIQRTEQGDSAMYLCASSFSLDQYFGPGTRLLVL.

The V gene is TRBV29-1, the J gene TRBJ1-2; D may be TRBD1 (6 bases). Trimming removed 3 bases at V and 5 bases at J, with 22 bases between. The CDR3 sequence is 16 residues long. Germline V CDR1 and CDR2: SQVTM, ANQGSEA. CDR3 nucleotide sequence: TGCAGCGTTGAGCTGTACAGGGTGGGTGGCAGTTATGGCTACACCTTC. This gives the protein CSVELYRVGGSYGYTF.